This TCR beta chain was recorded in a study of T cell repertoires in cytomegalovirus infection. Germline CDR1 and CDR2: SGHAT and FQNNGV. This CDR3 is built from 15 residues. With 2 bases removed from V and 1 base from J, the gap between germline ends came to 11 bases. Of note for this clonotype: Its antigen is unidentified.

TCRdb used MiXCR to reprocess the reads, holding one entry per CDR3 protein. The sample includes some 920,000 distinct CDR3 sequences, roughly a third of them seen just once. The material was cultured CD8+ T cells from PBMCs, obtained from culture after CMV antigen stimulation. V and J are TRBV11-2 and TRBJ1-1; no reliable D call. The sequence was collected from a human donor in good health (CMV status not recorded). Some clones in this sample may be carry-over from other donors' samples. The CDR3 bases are TGTGCCAGCAGCTTATGGTCCAAGGAGAACACTGAAGCTTTCTTT. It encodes CASSLWSKENTEAFF.